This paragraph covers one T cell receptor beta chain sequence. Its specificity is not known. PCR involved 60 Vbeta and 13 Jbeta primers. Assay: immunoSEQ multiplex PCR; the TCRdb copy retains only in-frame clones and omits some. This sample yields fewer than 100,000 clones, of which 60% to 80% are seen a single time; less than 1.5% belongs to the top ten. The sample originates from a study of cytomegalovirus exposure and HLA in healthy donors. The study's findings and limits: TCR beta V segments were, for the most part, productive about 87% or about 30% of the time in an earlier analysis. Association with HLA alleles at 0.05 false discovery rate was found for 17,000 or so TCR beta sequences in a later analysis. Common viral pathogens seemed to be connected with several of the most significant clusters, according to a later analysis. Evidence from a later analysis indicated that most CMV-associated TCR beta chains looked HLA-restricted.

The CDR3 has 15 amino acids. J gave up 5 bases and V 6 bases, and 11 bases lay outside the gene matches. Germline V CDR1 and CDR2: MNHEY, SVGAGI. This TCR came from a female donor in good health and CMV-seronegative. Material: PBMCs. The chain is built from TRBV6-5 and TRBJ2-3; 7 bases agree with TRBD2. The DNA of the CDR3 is TGTGCCAGCAGCCGGGACTACCATGAGGGAGATACGCAGTATTTT. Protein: CASSRDYHEGDTQYF.